This T cell receptor (beta chain) appears in the sequencing data of a study of blood T cells in healthy people across ages. As for this clonotype: Its target is unknown.

Study-wide results and caveats: Diversity figures based on one million T cells were deemed too low.

Trimming took off 0 bases at V and 8 bases at J, with 16 bases between the two ends. This CDR3 contains 15 residues. Primers used in a second PCR of about 6 to 12 cycles were a sample-barcoded 5' primer and a J-beta primer mix. With 12 random nucleotides, a template-switch adaptor tagged each individual cDNA molecule. One entry per CDR3 protein, called by TCRdb with MiXCR from the 5' RACE reads. The table lists 750,000 to 1,000,000 distinct CDR3 sequences, around 29% of them singletons. These data were likewise used in another study, on T cells of mothers and their children.

This clonotype originated in a woman aged 40 to 50 in good health. The sample was blood. This rearrangement joins TRBV12-3 or TRBV12-4 to TRBJ1-2; D gene unclear. As DNA, the CDR3 is TGTGCCAGCAGTTTAGCGAACGTGGTGGGTAACGGCTACACCTTC. This encodes CASSLANVVGNGYTF.